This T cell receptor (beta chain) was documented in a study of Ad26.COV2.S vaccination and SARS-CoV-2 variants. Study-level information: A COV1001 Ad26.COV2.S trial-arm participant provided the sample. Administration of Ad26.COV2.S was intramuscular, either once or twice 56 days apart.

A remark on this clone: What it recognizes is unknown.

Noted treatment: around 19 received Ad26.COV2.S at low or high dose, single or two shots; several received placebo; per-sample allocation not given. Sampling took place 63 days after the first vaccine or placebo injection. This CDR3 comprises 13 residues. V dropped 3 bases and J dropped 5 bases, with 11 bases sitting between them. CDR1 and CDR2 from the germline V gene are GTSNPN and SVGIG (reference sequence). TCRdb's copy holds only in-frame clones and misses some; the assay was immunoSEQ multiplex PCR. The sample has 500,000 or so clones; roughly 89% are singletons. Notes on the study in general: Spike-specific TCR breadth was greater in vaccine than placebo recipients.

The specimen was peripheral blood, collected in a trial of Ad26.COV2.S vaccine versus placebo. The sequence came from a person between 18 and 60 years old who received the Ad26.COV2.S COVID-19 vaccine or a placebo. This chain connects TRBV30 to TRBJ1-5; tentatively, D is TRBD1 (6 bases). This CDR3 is CAWSRRTDQPQHF. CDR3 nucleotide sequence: TGTGCCTGGAGCCGCCGGACAGATCAGCCCCAGCATTTT.